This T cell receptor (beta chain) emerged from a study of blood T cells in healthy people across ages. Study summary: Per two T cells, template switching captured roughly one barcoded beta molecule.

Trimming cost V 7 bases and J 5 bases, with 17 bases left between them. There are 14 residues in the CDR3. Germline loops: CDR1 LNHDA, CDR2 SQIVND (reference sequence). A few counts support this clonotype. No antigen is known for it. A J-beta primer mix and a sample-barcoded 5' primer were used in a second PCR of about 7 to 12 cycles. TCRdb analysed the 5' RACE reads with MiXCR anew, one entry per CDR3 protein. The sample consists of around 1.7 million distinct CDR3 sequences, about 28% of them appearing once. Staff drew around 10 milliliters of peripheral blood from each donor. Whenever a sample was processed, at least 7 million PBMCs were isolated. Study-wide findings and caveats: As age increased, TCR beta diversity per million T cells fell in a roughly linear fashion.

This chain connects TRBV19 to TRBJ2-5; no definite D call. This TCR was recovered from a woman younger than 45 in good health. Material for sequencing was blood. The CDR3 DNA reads TGTGCCAGTACTCCCTCAGACTCGGAGGAGACCCAGTACTTC. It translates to CASTPSDSEETQYF. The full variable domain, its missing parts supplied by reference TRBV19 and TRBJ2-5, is DGGITQSPKYLFRKEGQNVTLSCEQNLNHDAMYWYRQDPGQGLRLIYYSQIVNDFQKGDIAEGYSVSREKKESFPLTVTSAQKNPTAFYLCASTPSDSEETQYFGPGTRLLVL.